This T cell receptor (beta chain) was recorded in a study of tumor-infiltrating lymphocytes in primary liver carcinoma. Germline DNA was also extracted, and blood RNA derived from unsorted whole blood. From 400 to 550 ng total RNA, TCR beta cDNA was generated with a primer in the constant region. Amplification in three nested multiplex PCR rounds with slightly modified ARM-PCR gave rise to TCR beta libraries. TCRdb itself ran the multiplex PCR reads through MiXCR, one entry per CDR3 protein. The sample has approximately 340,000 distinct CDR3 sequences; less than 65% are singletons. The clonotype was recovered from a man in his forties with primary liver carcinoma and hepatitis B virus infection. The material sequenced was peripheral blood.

The CDR3 DNA is TGTGCCAGCAGCTCCGGACTAGCGCTATACAATGAGCAGTTCTTC. Amino acids: CASSSGLALYNEQFF. The chain carries TRBV6-2 or TRBV6-3 and TRBJ2-1; 9 nucleotides match TRBD2. Germline CDR1 MNHEY, CDR2 SVGEGT. This CDR3 region has 15 residues. V dropped 6 bases and J dropped 4; count of bases not matched to a gene: 7.